This T cell receptor (beta chain) comes out of a study of neurological immune-mediated disorders. Study observations and caveats: None of the CDR3 amino acid sequences found in expanded clones was shared across subjects. This suggests that the TCR-beta repertoires were private in all groups.

The germline V gene has CDR1 DFQATT and CDR2 SNEGSKA (reference sequence). This CDR3 has 15 amino acids. V was pared by 3 bases and J by 0 bases, with 12 bases between. cDNA synthesis was performed by 5'RACE with 10-nucleotide random UMIs. TCRdb reprocessed the 5' RACE reads via MiXCR and lists one record per CDR3 protein. The sample has about 36,000 distinct CDR3 sequences; around a tenth are singletons. This clonotype was detected ten times or more. Its antigen remains unknown. The sample comprised PBMCs. This TCR derives from a woman aged 30 to 39 with HTLV-1-associated myelopathy (HAM/TSP). The V and J genes are TRBV20-1 and TRBJ1-5, with TRBD1 as a possible D gene (5 bases). The DNA of the CDR3 is TGCAGTGCTAGTAACAGGTTTTATAGCAATCAGCCCCAGCATTTT. Translation: CSASNRFYSNQPQHF.